This T cell receptor (beta chain) was captured in a study of blood T cell repertoires in COVID-19. Study in general: Donors in the United States, Italy and Spain gave samples during acute or convalescent COVID-19. In each case, the material was cDNA or gDNA derived from T cells, B-cell-depleted T cells, or PBMCs.

Per the original methods: The authors estimated nucleated cell counts from reference gene primer amplification. Method: immunoSEQ multiplex PCR; TCRdb's copy keeps in-frame clones and lacks some. That table is the source of V, J and clone size, and D and trimming were worked out from the DNA. The sample comprises over 90,000 clones, approximately 79% of which are singletons, and approximately 4.1% rests with the top ten. Enrolment of Seattle patients took place during active infection, and they were followed longitudinally. CDR1 LGHDT and CDR2 YNNKEL come from the germline V gene (reference sequence). V lost 1 base and J 6 bases, leaving 15 bases between the germline ends. The CDR3 is 16 amino acids.

Source material: peripheral blood. The chain employs TRBV3-1 (or the pseudogene TRBV3-2) and TRBJ2-2; TRBD1 is a possible D gene (5 bases). The origin of this receptor is a man in his 70s with COVID-19, enrolled during active disease. In nucleotides, the CDR3 is TGTGCCAGCAGCCAAGGGGCAGGGTTGGTGGCCGGGGAGCTGTTTTTT. It encodes CASSQGAGLVAGELFF.